Ten or more counts support the clone carrying this T cell receptor (beta chain). Its antigen is undetermined. V was pared by 6 bases and J by 4 bases, with 11 bases between. Per germline, CDR1 SNHLY and CDR2 FYNNEI. The CDR3 totals 13 residues. This sample is drawn from a study of cytomegalovirus exposure and HLA in healthy donors. The study's findings and limits: It was in a later analysis that TCR association rates were seen to vary by HLA locus, highest for DRB1 and lowest for HLA-C. A later analysis reportedly identified an Asian-associated ancestry cluster as carrying fewer N-insertions than the roughly 700-donor mean. A later analysis linked a missense DCLRE1C variant to TCR beta V- and J-gene trimming.

The PCR contained 60 Vbeta and 13 Jbeta primers. Libraries were prepared by immunoSEQ multiplex PCR; TCRdb keeps only in-frame clonotypes and omits some of them. The sample records about 190,000 clones, 75% to 80% being singletons. This sequence was found in a woman aged 25-40 years in good health and CMV-seropositive. Sequenced: PBMCs. J is TRBJ2-3 and V is TRBV2; weak D call: TRBD2 (5 bases). The CDR3 spells CASSPNSADTQYF. CDR3 sequence (DNA): TGTGCCAGCAGCCCCAATAGCGCAGATACGCAGTATTTT.